This T cell receptor beta chain was sequenced in a study of graft-versus-host responses after intestinal transplantation. Notes on the study in general: Where graft-donor T cell macrochimerism was present, patients had high graft-versus-host to host-versus-graft clonal ratios in allografts.

Clones were read by immunoSEQ multiplex PCR, and TCRdb kept only the in-frame ones, dropping some. The data contain tens of thousands of clones, about 90% of them singletons. This CDR3 comprises 14 residues. Per germline, CDR1 SGHRS and CDR2 YFSETQ. Trimming left V 2 bases short and J 2 bases short, with 10 bases between. About this clone: The antigen remains undetermined.

Specimen: PBMCs, collected almost 320 days after intestinal transplant. The chain has TRBV5-1 and TRBJ1-1, with D possibly TRBD1 on 6 matching bases. The TCR sequence derives from a human patient who received an intestinal transplant, so some T cells may come from the graft donor. The chain's CDR3 is CASSFLQGNTEAFF. CDR3 in DNA: TGCGCCAGCAGCTTTTTACAGGGAAACACTGAAGCTTTCTTT.